The next 19 T cell receptor beta chains were all read from a single sample in a study of circulating tumor DNA in untreated peripheral T-cell lymphoma. Assay used: immunoSEQ multiplex PCR; TCRdb lists only in-frame clones, some missing. The repertoire consists of over 2,000 clones, with around two thirds occurring once and the leading ten covering roughly 17%. The sample comprised tumor tissue. All receptors come from a human donor with peripheral T-cell lymphoma.

V is TRBV19 and J is TRBJ1-1; tentative D call: TRBD1 (6 bases). In germline, CDR1 is LNHDA, CDR2 SQIVND (reference sequence). The V and J ends lost 7 bases and 3 bases respectively, with 18 bases between them. CDR3 length equals 15 residues. The chain's CDR3 is CASTYRQGMDTEAFF. The CDR3 DNA reads as TGTGCCAGTACCTATAGGCAGGGGATGGACACTGAAGCTTTCTTT.

The chain is built from TRBV19 and TRBJ1-6; D is unclear. Trimming removed 8 bases at V and 0 bases at J, with 8 bases between. This CDR3 contains 14 residues. Germline CDR1 and CDR2: LNHDA and SQIVND (reference sequence). The CDR3 DNA sequence: TGTGCCAGTTCGAGCAGCTCCTATAATTCACCCCTCCACTTT. Protein product: CASSSSSYNSPLHF.

This chain links TRBV28 with TRBJ2-1; perhaps D is TRBD1 or TRBD2 (6 bases each). Germline CDR1 and CDR2: MDHEN and SYDVKM. The CDR3 loop spans 14 amino acids. The V and J ends lost 7 bases and 6 bases respectively, with 16 bases between them. The CDR3 reads CASTPEGGGNEQFF. The DNA of the CDR3 is TGTGCCAGCACACCGGAGGGGGGAGGCAATGAGCAGTTCTTC.

This clone was seen only a few times. V gene TRBV5-1 combines with J gene TRBJ2-5, with 14 bases matching TRBD2. The CDR3 loop spans 16 amino acids. Per germline, CDR1 SGHRS and CDR2 YFSETQ. After removal of 0 bases from V and 4 bases from J, the junction contained 2 bases not matched to a gene. CDR3 sequence (DNA): TGCGCCAGCAGCTTGGGACTAGCGGGAGGGACAGAGACCCAGTACTTC. Translation gives CASSLGLAGGTETQYF. Looking up the rest from reference TRBV5-1 and TRBJ2-5 gives the full variable domain: KAGVTQTPRYLIKTRGQQVTLSCSPISGHRSVSWYQQTPGQGLQFLFEYFSETQRNKGNFPGRFSGRQFSNSRSEMNVSTLELGDSALYLCASSLGLAGGTETQYFGPGTRLLVL.

The chain combines TRBV19 with TRBJ1-3; a weak D match, TRBD1 (6 bases). In germline, CDR1 is LNHDA, CDR2 SQIVND (reference sequence). V was trimmed by 7 bases and J by 0 bases, leaving 10 bases between them. This CDR3 is 14 amino acids long. For the CDR3, the DNA is TGTGCCAGTACGCAGGGGAGCTCTGGAAACACCATATATTTT. It is translated as CASTQGSSGNTIYF.

Here the CDR3 DNA reads TGTGCCAGCAGTGACAGGGGGAATCAGCCCCAGCATTTT. This sequence encodes CASSDRGNQPQHF. This rearrangement joins TRBV6-8 to TRBJ1-5; 9 bases fit TRBD1. V trimming: 5 bases; J trimming: 4 bases; junction bases outside the gene matches: 0. Germline V gene data show CDR1 as MNHGY and CDR2 as SAAAGT. This CDR3 has 13 amino acids.

The chain joins TRBV15 to TRBJ1-2; 9 positions agree with TRBD1. Germline assignment: CDR1 LNHNV and CDR2 YYDKDF (reference sequence). The CDR3 contains 15 residues. V gave up 3 bases and J gave up 5 bases; unmatched junction bases: 7. The CDR3 reads CATSSELTGGYGYTF. Here the CDR3 DNA reads TGTGCCACCAGCAGCGAACTGACAGGGGGTTATGGCTACACCTTC.

V usage is TRBV30 and J usage is TRBJ1-1; D is undetermined. Between the trimmed V and J ends, which lost 3 bases and 0 bases, there was a span of 8 bases. Germline CDR1 reads GTSNPN; CDR2 reads SVGIG (reference sequence). The CDR3 contains 13 residues. DNA of the CDR3: TGTGCCTGGAGCGGGCAGATGAACACTGAAGCTTTCTTT. This gives the protein CAWSGQMNTEAFF.

V is TRBV12-5 and J is TRBJ2-3, with D possibly TRBD1 on 5 matching bases. From germline, CDR1 is LGHNT and CDR2 FRNRAP. CDR3 length equals 11 residues. Trimming removed 4 bases at V and 9 bases at J, with 8 bases between. CDR3 coding DNA: TGTGCTAGTGGTTCAGGGTACACGCAGTATTTT. This gives the protein CASGSGYTQYF. Variable domain in full (rest from reference TRBV12-5 and TRBJ2-3): DARVTQTPRHKVTEMGQEVTMRCQPILGHNTVFWYRQTMMQGLELLAYFRNRAPLDDSGMPKDRFSAEMPDATLATLKIQPSEPRDSAVYFCASGSGYTQYFGPGTRLTVL.

The J gene is TRBJ1-1, the V gene TRBV19; TRBD1 matches at 10 bases. The CDR3 runs to 16 residues. Germline-derived CDR1 and CDR2 are LNHDA and SQIVND (reference sequence). V shed 3 bases and J 0 bases; nucleotides not matched to a gene: 4. This CDR3 reads CASSIGTGAMNTEAFF. The DNA for the CDR3 is TGTGCCAGTAGTATCGGGACAGGGGCGATGAACACTGAAGCTTTCTTT. Using reference TRBV19 and TRBJ1-1 for the parts outside the CDR3, the full variable domain is DGGITQSPKYLFRKEGQNVTLSCEQNLNHDAMYWYRQDPGQGLRLIYYSQIVNDFQKGDIAEGYSVSREKKESFPLTVTSAQKNPTAFYLCASSIGTGAMNTEAFFGQGTRLTVV.

The genes are TRBV19 and TRBJ2-2; D is uncertain. The CDR3 is made up of 14 amino acids. Germline V gene sequence: CDR1 LNHDA, CDR2 SQIVND (reference sequence). Trimming took off 7 bases at V and 1 base at J, with 10 bases between the two ends. The CDR3 DNA is TGTGCCAGTAACCTAAATCTGAACACCGGGGAGCTGTTTTTT. It codes for CASNLNLNTGELFF.

This clone was picked up a small number of times. The chain combines TRBV10-2 with TRBJ2-3, with no clear D. V shed 4 bases and J shed 2 bases, with 16 bases lying between them. This CDR3 is 16 amino acids long. The germline CDR1 and CDR2 sequences are WSHSY and SAAADI. For the CDR3, the DNA is TGCGCCAGCAGTGGAGAAGGCTGGGTTTACACAGATACGCAGTATTTT. It yields the protein CASSGEGWVYTDTQYF.

This clone has just a few counts. This chain uses TRBV19 with TRBJ1-4; TRBD1 agrees at 7 bases. V lost 5 bases and J lost 2; bases outside the gene matches: 17. CDR1 and CDR2 (germline): LNHDA, SQIVND (reference sequence). The CDR3 spans 19 residues. DNA of the CDR3: TGTGCCAGTAGTCCAAAGACAGGGTTCGGAGGAATGACTAATGAAAAACTGTTTTTT. Translating it yields CASSPKTGFGGMTNEKLFF.

V and J are TRBV2 and TRBJ1-5; 8 bases are a match to TRBD1. Looked up from germline, CDR1 is SNHLY and CDR2 is FYNNEI. Trimming cost V 2 bases and J 6 bases; bases outside gene matches: 6. This CDR3 is built from 15 residues. As DNA, the CDR3 is TGTGCCAGCAGTGAATGGACAGGGACCCCTCAGCCCCAGCATTTT. Translated: CASSEWTGTPQPQHF.

The chain carries TRBV30 and TRBJ2-1, with TRBD2 matching over 7 bases. Looked up from germline, CDR1 is GTSNPN and CDR2 is SVGIG (reference sequence). The CDR3 has 16 amino acids. V lost 1 base, J lost 0 bases, and 6 bases stayed unmatched. CDR3 protein: CAWSAGLESSYNEQFF. The CDR3 region has the DNA TGTGCCTGGAGTGCCGGACTAGAGTCCTCCTACAATGAGCAGTTCTTC.

The chain joins TRBV14 to TRBJ2-7, with D perhaps assigned TRBD1 or TRBD2 (6 bases each). The germline V gene encodes CDR1 SGHDN and CDR2 FVKESK. CDR3 length: 16 amino acids. The ends were cut back, 1 base at V and 1 base at J, with 14 bases in the middle. This chain's CDR3 is CASSQGGGLTSYEQYF. DNA for the CDR3: TGTGCCAGCAGCCAAGGAGGGGGGTTAACTTCCTACGAGCAGTACTTC.

The CDR3 nucleotides are TGTGCCAGCAGCCACCATGGGGCTTACTCCTACGAGCAGTACTTC. Its translation is CASSHHGAYSYEQYF. This chain links TRBV7-4 with TRBJ2-7; D possibly corresponds to TRBD1 (5 bases). The CDR3 covers 15 residues. Trimming took off 5 bases at V and 0 bases at J, with 14 bases between the two ends. Germline CDR1 reads SGHVT; CDR2 reads SQSDAQ.

V and J are TRBV14 and TRBJ1-2; no definite D call. V was cut by 0 bases and J by 8 bases, with 7 bases left in between. The CDR3 length is 12 residues. Per germline, CDR1 SGHDN and CDR2 FVKESK. DNA for the CDR3: TGTGCCAGCAGCCAAGAATTCGGGGGCTACACCTTC. As protein: CASSQEFGGYTF.

In the case of this clone: The junction and the germline gene differ at one end; a read error may be behind it. This chain uses TRBV2 with TRBJ1-1; 8 bases align to TRBD1. The germline V gene has CDR1 SNHLY and CDR2 FYNNEI. The CDR3 contains 14 residues. The CDR3 nucleotides read TGTGCCAGCAGTTCGACAGGGGTAAACACTGAAGTTTTCTTT. This sequence encodes CASSSTGVNTEVFF.